This T cell receptor beta chain was observed in a study of cytomegalovirus exposure and HLA in healthy donors. On the study more broadly: Early release data held around 82 million unique TCRs from HLA-typed donors.

13 Jbeta primers and 60 Vbeta primers were used for the PCR. Source study methods: Some 11 million shared chains were among the about 80 million unique TCR beta chains that a later analysis counted. TCRdb's copy holds only in-frame clones and misses some; the assay was immunoSEQ multiplex PCR. D and trimming come from the DNA, and the V and J calls and clone size come from that table. The sample shows roughly 99,000 clones, approximately 84% of them seen only once. The J segment lost 0 bases and the V segment lost 4 bases, leaving 16 bases of the junction unmatched. Looked up from germline, CDR1 is LGHNA and CDR2 is YNFKEQ. This CDR3 has 20 residues. Each donor was healthy, and each was a bone marrow donor.

The rearrangement links TRBV4-2 to TRBJ2-1, with 9 bases fitting TRBD2. The origin of this receptor is a young man in good health and CMV-seronegative. The sample taken for sequencing was PBMCs. The DNA of the CDR3 is TGTGCCAGCAGCCTAAAGGGGGGGCTTAGCGGGGGAGACTCCTACAATGAGCAGTTCTTC. It codes for CASSLKGGLSGGDSYNEQFF.